This paragraph covers one T cell receptor (beta chain) sequence. The sample belongs to a study of sequential checkpoint blockade in melanoma. Background on the study: Randomization was 1:1 between first-line nivolumab→ipilimumab and ipilimumab→nivolumab. Both treatment sequences were followed by maintenance nivolumab.

V gave up 3 bases and J gave up 9 bases, with 10 bases separating them. This CDR3 contains 12 residues. Germline V CDR1 and CDR2: SGHNT, YYREEE (reference sequence). Assay used: immunoSEQ multiplex PCR; TCRdb lists only in-frame clones, some missing. Of over 9,500 clones in the sample, roughly two thirds were seen once. Treatment of the sample: randomized to nivolumab then ipilimumab (arm A) or the reverse (arm B). Sorted cells were live CD3+CD8+, lacking CD19 and CD56, from PBMCs. The source material was CD8+ T cells sorted from blood (inferred from file names), sampled from a patient given nivolumab and ipilimumab in sequence. The clonotype originates from a human donor with melanoma. The rearrangement uses TRBV5-4 and TRBJ2-1, with D maybe TRBD2 (6 bases). CDR3: CASSSGGTEQFF. The DNA for the CDR3 is TGTGCCAGCAGCTCCGGGGGAACTGAGCAGTTCTTC.